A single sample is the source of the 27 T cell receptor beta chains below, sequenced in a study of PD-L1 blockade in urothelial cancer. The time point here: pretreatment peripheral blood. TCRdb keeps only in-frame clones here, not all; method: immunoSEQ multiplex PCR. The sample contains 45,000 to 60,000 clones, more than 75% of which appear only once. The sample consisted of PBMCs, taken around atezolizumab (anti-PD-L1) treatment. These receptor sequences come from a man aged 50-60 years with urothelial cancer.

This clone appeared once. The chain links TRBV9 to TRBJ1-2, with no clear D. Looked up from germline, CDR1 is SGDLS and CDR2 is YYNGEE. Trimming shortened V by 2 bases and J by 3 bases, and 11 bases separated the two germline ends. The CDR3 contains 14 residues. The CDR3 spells CASSVRSGYYGYTF. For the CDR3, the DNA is TGTGCCAGCAGCGTGAGATCGGGTTACTATGGCTACACCTTC. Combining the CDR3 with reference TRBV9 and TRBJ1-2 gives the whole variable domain DSGVTQTPKHLITATGQRVTLRCSPRSGDLSVYWYQQSLDQGLQFLIQYYNGEERAKGNILERFSAQQFPDLHSELNLSSLELGDSALYFCASSVRSGYYGYTFGSGTRLTVV.

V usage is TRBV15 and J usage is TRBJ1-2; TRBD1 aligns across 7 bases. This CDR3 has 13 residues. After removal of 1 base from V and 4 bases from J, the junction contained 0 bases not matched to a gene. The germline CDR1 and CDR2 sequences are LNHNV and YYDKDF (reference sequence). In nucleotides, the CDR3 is TGTGCCACCAGCAGAGGGACAGGCTATGGCTACACCTTC. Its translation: CATSRGTGYGYTF.

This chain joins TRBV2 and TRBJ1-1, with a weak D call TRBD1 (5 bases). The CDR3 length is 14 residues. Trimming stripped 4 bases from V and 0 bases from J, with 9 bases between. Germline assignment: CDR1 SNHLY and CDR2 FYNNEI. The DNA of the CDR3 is TGTGCCAGCAGTGGACAGCCTATGAACACTGAAGCTTTCTTT. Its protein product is CASSGQPMNTEAFF.

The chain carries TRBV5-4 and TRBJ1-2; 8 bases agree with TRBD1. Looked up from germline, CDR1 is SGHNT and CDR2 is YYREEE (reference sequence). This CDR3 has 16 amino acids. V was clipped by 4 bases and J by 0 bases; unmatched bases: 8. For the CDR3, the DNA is TGTGCCAGCAGCCGCGGACAGGGAACCGCTAACTATGGCTACACCTTC. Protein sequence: CASSRGQGTANYGYTF.

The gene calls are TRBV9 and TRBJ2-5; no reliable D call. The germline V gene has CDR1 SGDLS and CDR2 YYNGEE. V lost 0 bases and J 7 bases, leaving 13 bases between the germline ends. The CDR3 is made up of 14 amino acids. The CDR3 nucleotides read TGTGCCAGCAGCGTAGACCCATCCACCGGGACCCAGTACTTC. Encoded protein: CASSVDPSTGTQYF.

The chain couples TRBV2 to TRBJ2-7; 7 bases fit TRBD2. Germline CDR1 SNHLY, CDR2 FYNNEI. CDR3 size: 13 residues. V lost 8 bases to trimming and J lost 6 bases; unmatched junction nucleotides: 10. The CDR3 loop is CASRTSSVGEQYF. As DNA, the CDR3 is TGTGCCAGCCGGACTAGTTCCGTGGGCGAGCAGTACTTC.

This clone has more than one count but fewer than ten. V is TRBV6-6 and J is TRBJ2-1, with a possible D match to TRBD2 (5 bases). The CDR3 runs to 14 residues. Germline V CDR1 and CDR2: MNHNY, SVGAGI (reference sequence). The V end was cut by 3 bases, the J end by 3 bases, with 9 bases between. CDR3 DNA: TGTGCCAGCAGTTATCTGGGGAGCTACAATGAGCAGTTCTTC. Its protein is CASSYLGSYNEQFF.

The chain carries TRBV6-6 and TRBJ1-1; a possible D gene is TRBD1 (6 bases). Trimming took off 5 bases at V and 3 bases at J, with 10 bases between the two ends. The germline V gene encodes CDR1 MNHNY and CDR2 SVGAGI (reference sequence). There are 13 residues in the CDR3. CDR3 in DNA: TGTGCCAGCAGTCAGACAGGACACACTGAAGCTTTCTTT. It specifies CASSQTGHTEAFF.

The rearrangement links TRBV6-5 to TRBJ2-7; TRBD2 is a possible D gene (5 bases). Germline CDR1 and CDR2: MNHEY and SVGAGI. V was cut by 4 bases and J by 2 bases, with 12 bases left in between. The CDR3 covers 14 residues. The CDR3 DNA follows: TGTGCCAGCAGTTCCCGGGGAAAGACCTACGAGCAGTACTTC. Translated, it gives CASSSRGKTYEQYF.

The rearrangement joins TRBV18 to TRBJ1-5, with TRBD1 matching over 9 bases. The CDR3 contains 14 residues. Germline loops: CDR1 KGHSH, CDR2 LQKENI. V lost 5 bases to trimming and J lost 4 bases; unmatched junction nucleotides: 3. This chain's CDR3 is CASSSGTGNQPQHF. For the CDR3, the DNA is TGTGCCAGCTCAAGTGGGACAGGGAATCAGCCCCAGCATTTT. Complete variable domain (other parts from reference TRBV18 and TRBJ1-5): NAGVMQNPRHLVRRRGQEARLRCSPMKGHSHVYWYRQLPEEGLKFMVYLQKENIIDESGMPKERFSAEFPKEGPSILRIQQVVRGDSAAYFCASSSGTGNQPQHFGDGTRLSIL.

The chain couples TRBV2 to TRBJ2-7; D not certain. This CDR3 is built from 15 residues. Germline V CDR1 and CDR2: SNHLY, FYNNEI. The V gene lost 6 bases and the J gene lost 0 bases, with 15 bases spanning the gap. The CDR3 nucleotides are TGTGCCAGCAGGGCAGACACCTCTCGCTCCTACGAGCAGTACTTC. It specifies CASRADTSRSYEQYF.

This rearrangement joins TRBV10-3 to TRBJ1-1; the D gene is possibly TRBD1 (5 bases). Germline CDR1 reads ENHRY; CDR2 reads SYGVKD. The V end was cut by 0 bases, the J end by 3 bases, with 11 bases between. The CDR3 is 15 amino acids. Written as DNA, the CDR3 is TGTGCCATCAGTGAGTCCGAGGGGAGGGACACTGAAGCTTTCTTT. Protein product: CAISESEGRDTEAFF.

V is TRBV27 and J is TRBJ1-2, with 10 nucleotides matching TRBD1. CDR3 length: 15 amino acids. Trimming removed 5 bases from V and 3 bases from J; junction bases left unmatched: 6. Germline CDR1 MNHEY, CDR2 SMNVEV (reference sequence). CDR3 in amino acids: CASSTRQGADYGYTF. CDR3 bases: TGTGCCAGCAGTACTAGACAGGGGGCGGACTATGGCTACACCTTC.

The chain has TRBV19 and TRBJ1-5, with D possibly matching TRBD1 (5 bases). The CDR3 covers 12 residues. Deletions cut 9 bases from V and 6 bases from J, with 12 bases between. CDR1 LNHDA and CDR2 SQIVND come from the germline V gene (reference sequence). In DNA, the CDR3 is TGTGCCAGCGCAGGGTGGTCTCAGCCCCAGCATTTT. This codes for CASAGWSQPQHF.

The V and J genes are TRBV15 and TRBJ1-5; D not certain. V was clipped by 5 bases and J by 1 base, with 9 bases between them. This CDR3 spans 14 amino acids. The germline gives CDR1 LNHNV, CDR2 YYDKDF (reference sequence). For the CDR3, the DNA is TGTGCCACCAGCCGCAGGCCCAGCAATCAGCCCCAGCATTTT. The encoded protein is CATSRRPSNQPQHF.

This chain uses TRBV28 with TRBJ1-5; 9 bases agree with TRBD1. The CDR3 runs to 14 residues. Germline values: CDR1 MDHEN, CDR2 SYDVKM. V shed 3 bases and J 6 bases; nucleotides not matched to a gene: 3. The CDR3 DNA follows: TGTGCCAGCAGTTTGGGACAGGGCATTCAGCCCCAGCATTTT. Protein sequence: CASSLGQGIQPQHF.

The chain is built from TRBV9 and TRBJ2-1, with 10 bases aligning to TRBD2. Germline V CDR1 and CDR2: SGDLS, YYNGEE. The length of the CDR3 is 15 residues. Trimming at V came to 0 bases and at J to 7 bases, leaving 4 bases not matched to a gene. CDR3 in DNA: TGTGCCAGCAGCGTAGGTCTAGCGGGAGCTAATGAGCAGTTCTTC. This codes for CASSVGLAGANEQFF.

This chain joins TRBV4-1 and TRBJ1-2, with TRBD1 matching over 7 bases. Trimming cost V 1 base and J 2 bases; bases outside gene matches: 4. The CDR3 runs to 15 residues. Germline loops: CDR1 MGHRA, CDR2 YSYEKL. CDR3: CASSQVDRANYGYTF. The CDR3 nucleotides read TGCGCCAGCAGCCAAGTCGACAGGGCGAACTATGGCTACACCTTC.

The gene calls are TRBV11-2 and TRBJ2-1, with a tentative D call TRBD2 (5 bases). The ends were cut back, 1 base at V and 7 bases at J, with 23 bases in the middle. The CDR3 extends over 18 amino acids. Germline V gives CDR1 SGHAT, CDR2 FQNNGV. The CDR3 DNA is TGTGCCAGCAGCTTAGGGATAGGTGGGAGTACTTCGCGGAATGAGCAGTTCTTC. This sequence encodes CASSLGIGGSTSRNEQFF.

CDR3 region: CASSPYFLVNEQFF. The CDR3 region has the DNA TGTGCCAGCTCACCTTACTTTCTAGTCAATGAGCAGTTCTTC. The V call is TRBV18, the J call TRBJ2-1; no clear D gene. Germline V gene lookup returns CDR1 KGHSH and CDR2 LQKENI. Trimming removed 3 bases at V and 6 bases at J, with 12 bases between. The CDR3 is 14 residues long.

The CDR3 region is CASSQDPGDNEQFF. CDR3 sequence (DNA): TGTGCCAGCAGCCAAGATCCAGGGGACAATGAGCAGTTCTTC. The gene calls are TRBV4-2 and TRBJ2-1; perhaps TRBD1 as D (6 bases). CDR3 size: 14 residues. V lost 0 bases and J 5 bases, leaving 8 bases between the germline ends. Germline V CDR1 and CDR2: LGHNA, YNFKEQ.

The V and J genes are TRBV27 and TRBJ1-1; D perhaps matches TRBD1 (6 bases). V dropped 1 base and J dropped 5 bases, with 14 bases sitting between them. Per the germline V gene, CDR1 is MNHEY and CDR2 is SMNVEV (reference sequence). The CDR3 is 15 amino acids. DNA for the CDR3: TGTGCCAGCAGTTTATGGGTGGGGGCGCGGACTGAAGCTTTCTTT. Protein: CASSLWVGARTEAFF.

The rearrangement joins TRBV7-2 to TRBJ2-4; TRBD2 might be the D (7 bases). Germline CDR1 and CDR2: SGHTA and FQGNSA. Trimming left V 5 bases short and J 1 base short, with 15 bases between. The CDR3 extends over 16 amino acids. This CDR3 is CASSPRGGAAKNIQYF. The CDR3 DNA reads TGTGCCAGCAGCCCGAGGGGGGGTGCGGCCAAAAACATTCAGTACTTC.

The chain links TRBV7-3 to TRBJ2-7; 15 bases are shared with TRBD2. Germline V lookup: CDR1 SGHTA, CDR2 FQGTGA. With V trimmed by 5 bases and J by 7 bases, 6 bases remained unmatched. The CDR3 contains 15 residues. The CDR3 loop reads CASSQGTSGRREQYF. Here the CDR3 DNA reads TGTGCCAGCAGCCAGGGGACTAGCGGGAGGAGGGAGCAGTACTTC.

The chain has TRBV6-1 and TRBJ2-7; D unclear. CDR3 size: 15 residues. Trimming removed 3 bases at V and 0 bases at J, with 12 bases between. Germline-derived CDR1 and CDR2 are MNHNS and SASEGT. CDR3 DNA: TGTGCCAGCAGTGATTCCCCGGGTCCCTCCTACGAGCAGTACGTC. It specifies CASSDSPGPSYEQYV.

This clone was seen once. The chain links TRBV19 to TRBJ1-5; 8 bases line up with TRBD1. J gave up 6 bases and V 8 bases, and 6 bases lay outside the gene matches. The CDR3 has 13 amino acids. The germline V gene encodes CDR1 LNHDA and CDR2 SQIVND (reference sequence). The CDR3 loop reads CASRAGGGQPQHF. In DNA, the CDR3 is TGTGCCAGTCGGGCAGGGGGCGGTCAGCCCCAGCATTTT.

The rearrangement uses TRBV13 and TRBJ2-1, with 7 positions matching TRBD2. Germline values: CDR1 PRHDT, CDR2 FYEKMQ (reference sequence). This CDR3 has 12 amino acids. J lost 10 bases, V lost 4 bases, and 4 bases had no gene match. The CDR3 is CASSSGRQEQFF. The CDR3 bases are TGTGCCAGCAGCTCCGGGAGGCAGGAGCAGTTCTTC.